This T cell receptor beta chain was observed in a study of CD4 T cells in relation to SARS-CoV-2 and coronaviruses. Study-wide context: After nine to eleven days of antigen culture, PBMC TCR beta CDR3s were sequenced.

This clone has only a few counts. Its antigen is not known. Clones were sequenced by immunoSEQ multiplex PCR, and TCRdb holds only the in-frame ones, with some missing. The sample has under 20,000 clones, around 79% seen once. Overall study findings and caveats: This crossreactivity analysis covered spike protein alone, no other viral proteins. Monoreactive clones expanded significantly more to SARS-CoV-2 than crossreactive clones did. No donor gave both pre-pandemic and post-infection samples.

Before the COVID-19 pandemic, during about 2011-2019, CD4+ T cells were taken from unexposed donors. The cells were cultured for about ten days before CD4+ T cells were isolated. The clonotype comes from a human donor in good health. The sequenced material came from CD4+ T cells from PBMCs, cultured in vitro.

DNA of the CDR3: TGTGCCAGCAGCGTAGCACCGGTGGAAGAGCAGTTCTTC. It yields the protein CASSVAPVEEQFF. The rearrangement joins TRBV9 to TRBJ2-1; unclear D gene. There are 13 residues in the CDR3. Germline V gene lookup returns CDR1 SGDLS and CDR2 YYNGEE. The V gene lost 0 bases and the J gene lost 10 bases, with 11 bases spanning the gap.